Shown below are 8 T cell receptor beta chains from a single sample sequenced in a study of human T cells and chemical hapten exposure. Time point noted: patch test 3, about 24 weeks after DPC sensitization. Specified treatment: therapeutic diphenylcyclopropenone sensitization with weekly scalp DPC. TCRdb independently ran MiXCR on the RACE reads; one entry per CDR3 protein. The repertoire has just over 95,000 distinct CDR3 sequences, roughly a quarter of them found once; the top ten carry about 9.4%. The sample here was whole blood, taken in connection with sensitization to the hapten diphenylcyclopropenone (DPC). The origin of the receptors is a man aged 35-49 years with alopecia areata. Some clones in this sample may be carry-over from other donors' samples.

This clonotype was picked up a small number of times. The CDR3 reads CASSTPSGAYNEQFF. The CDR3, as DNA: TGTGCCAGCAGTACCCCCTCGGGGGCCTACAATGAGCAGTTCTTC. The J gene is TRBJ2-1, the V gene TRBV6-2 or TRBV6-3; TRBD2 is a possible D gene (6 bases). Germline CDR1 MNHEY, CDR2 SVGEGT. The CDR3 length is 15 residues. The ends were cut back, 5 bases at V and 2 bases at J, with 13 bases in the middle.

The rearrangement joins TRBV29-1 to TRBJ1-1; 8 nucleotides align to TRBD1. The CDR3 loop spans 15 amino acids. CDR1 is SQVTM and CDR2 is ANQGSEA in the germline V gene. After removal of 4 bases from V and 4 bases from J, the junction contained 11 bases not matched to a gene. The CDR3 loop reads CSVGQGALGSTEAFF. The CDR3 nucleotides are TGCAGCGTTGGCCAGGGGGCTCTGGGAAGCACTGAAGCTTTCTTT.

The chain joins TRBV6-4 to TRBJ1-1; possibly TRBD1 for D (5 bases). With 0 bases removed from V and 5 bases from J, the gap between germline ends came to 19 bases. Germline-derived CDR1 and CDR2 are MRHNA and SNTAGT. The CDR3 consists of 17 residues. CDR3 residues: CASSDSPFGQGGTEAFF. The CDR3 DNA reads TGTGCCAGCAGTGACTCCCCCTTTGGGCAGGGAGGGACTGAAGCTTTCTTT.

This rearrangement joins TRBV3-1 to TRBJ1-2; D not resolved. The V gene lost 1 base and the J gene lost 4 bases, with 10 bases spanning the gap. Germline-derived CDR1 and CDR2 are LGHDT and YNNKEL (reference sequence). The CDR3 has 14 amino acids. This CDR3 reads CASSQAQTSYGYTF. The CDR3 nucleotides read TGTGCCAGCAGCCAAGCGCAGACCAGCTATGGCTACACCTTC.

This clonotype has just a few counts. The rearrangement joins TRBV6-5 to TRBJ2-1, with 11 bases matching TRBD2. Per germline, CDR1 MNHEY and CDR2 SVGAGI. Germline trimming cut 8 bases from V and 6 bases from J; bases unmatched to any gene: 6. CDR3 length equals 14 residues. CDR3 protein: CASRIAGGSNEQFF. The CDR3 DNA reads TGTGCCAGCCGCATAGCGGGAGGGTCCAATGAGCAGTTCTTC.

This clonotype was recorded a few times. The chain employs TRBV5-6 and TRBJ2-7; TRBD1 or TRBD2 may be the D gene (5 bases each). V lost 3 bases and J 2 bases, leaving 12 bases between the germline ends. The CDR3 covers 14 residues. Germline-derived CDR1 and CDR2 are SGHDT and YYEEEE. The CDR3 nucleotides read TGTGCCAGCAGCTCGCTCGAGGGGACCTACGAGCAGTACTTC. Residues: CASSSLEGTYEQYF.

This clonotype was recorded many times. The CDR3 DNA is TGTGCCAGCAGTCGTGACAGGGTAGGAGATACGCAGTATTTT. The encoded protein is CASSRDRVGDTQYF. The rearrangement uses TRBV28 and TRBJ2-3, with TRBD1 matching over 7 bases. Trimming took 5 bases from V and 5 from J; bases not matched to a gene: 7. The CDR3 is 14 amino acids. The germline gives CDR1 MDHEN, CDR2 SYDVKM.

This clonotype has more than one count but fewer than ten. The chain links TRBV12-3 or TRBV12-4 to TRBJ1-6; D might be TRBD1 (6 bases). Trimming removed 5 bases from V and 10 bases from J, with 21 bases in between. The CDR3 is 16 residues long. Here the CDR3 reads CASSLLGPGANSPLHF. The CDR3 DNA reads TGTGCCAGCAGTCTACTCGGGCCGGGGGCGAACTCACCCCTCCACTTT.